Each of the 27 T cell receptor beta chains below was sequenced from the same sample in a study of OX40 agonist ivuxolimab in advanced cancers. Measured with immunoSEQ multiplex PCR; TCRdb has only the in-frame clones, and not every one. The sample has under 30,000 clones, roughly 91% seen once. The sequencing used CD4+ or CD8+ T cells sorted from blood, collected in a trial of the OX40 agonist ivuxolimab. These receptors all come from an adult with an advanced solid tumor such as melanoma, head and neck, liver or kidney cancer.

The chain uses TRBV6-5 and TRBJ2-3; 7 nucleotides align to TRBD2. CDR3 size: 12 residues. Germline values: CDR1 MNHEY, CDR2 SVGAGI. Losses at the gene ends were 5 bases for V and 6 bases for J; bases not matched to a gene: 2. The DNA of the CDR3 is TGTGCCAGCAGTATCGGGGGGGATACGCAGTATTTT. Translating it yields CASSIGGDTQYF.

This clone was picked up a small number of times. The chain uses TRBV11-2 and TRBJ2-5; D not resolved. Trimming took 6 bases from V and 5 from J, leaving 1 base between them. This CDR3 contains 9 residues. Germline loops: CDR1 SGHAT, CDR2 FQNNGV. The CDR3 here is CASRETQYF. CDR3 DNA sequence: TGTGCCAGCAGGGAGACCCAGTACTTC.

The chain carries TRBV4-2 and TRBJ1-5; D gene uncertain. V gave up 1 base and J gave up 4 bases, with 5 bases separating them. CDR3 length: 13 amino acids. Germline CDR1 LGHNA, CDR2 YNFKEQ. Here the CDR3 reads CASSQGGNQPQHF. The CDR3 region has the DNA TGTGCCAGCAGCCAAGGCGGAAATCAGCCCCAGCATTTT.

V usage is TRBV7-6 and J usage is TRBJ2-2; the match to TRBD2 covers 7 bases. V shed 3 bases and J 3 bases; nucleotides not matched to a gene: 7. In germline, CDR1 is SGHVS, CDR2 FNYEAQ. The CDR3 is 16 amino acids. This CDR3 is CASSLLSGDDTGELFF. The CDR3, as DNA: TGTGCCAGCAGCTTGCTAAGCGGGGACGACACCGGGGAGCTGTTTTTT.

The rearrangement joins TRBV5-4 to TRBJ2-7; TRBD2 aligns across 11 bases. The V segment lost 2 bases and the J segment 2 bases; nucleotides outside the gene matches: 6. This CDR3 is 16 amino acids long. Germline CDR1 and CDR2: SGHNT and YYREEE (reference sequence). The CDR3 bases are TGTGCCAGCAGCTTTACTAGCGGGGGCTTTGCCTACGAGCAGTACTTC. Translated, it gives CASSFTSGGFAYEQYF.

This rearrangement joins TRBV5-1 to TRBJ2-7; D gene unclear. This CDR3 region has 13 residues. Germline V gene data show CDR1 as SGHRS and CDR2 as YFSETQ. Trimming stripped 0 bases from V and 3 bases from J, with 7 bases between. The DNA for the CDR3 is TGCGCCAGCAGCTTGGAGTGGTACTACGAGCAGTACTTC. It is translated as CASSLEWYYEQYF.

V and J are TRBV6-1 and TRBJ2-7; 9 bases map to TRBD1. This CDR3 is built from 15 residues. The germline V gene has CDR1 MNHNS and CDR2 SASEGT. V gave up 6 bases and J gave up 0 bases; unmatched junction bases: 6. DNA of the CDR3: TGTGCCAGCAGCGCCGGACAGGGGATCTCCTACGAGCAGTACTTC. Encoded protein: CASSAGQGISYEQYF.

The chain couples TRBV6-5 to TRBJ2-2; a possible D gene is TRBD1 (6 bases). The germline CDR1 and CDR2 sequences are MNHEY and SVGAGI. Between the trimmed V and J ends, which lost 4 bases and 3 bases, there was a span of 12 bases. The CDR3 has 15 residues. In DNA, the CDR3 is TGTGCCAGCAGTTTCGACAGGAGTCACACCGGGGAGCTGTTTTTT. This encodes CASSFDRSHTGELFF.

This sequence joins TRBV7-9 and TRBJ2-2, with no clear D. Germline V gene sequence: CDR1 SEHNR, CDR2 FQNEAQ (reference sequence). V lost 3 bases and J 6 bases, leaving 8 bases between the germline ends. The CDR3 is 13 residues long. CDR3 loop: CASSFGAAGELFF. The CDR3 nucleotides are TGTGCCAGCAGCTTCGGAGCCGCCGGGGAGCTGTTTTTT.

This clone was observed once. V and J are TRBV4-1 and TRBJ2-1; D tentatively fits TRBD1 or TRBD2 (6 bases each). The CDR3 consists of 15 residues. Deletions cut 3 bases from V and 5 bases from J, with 14 bases between. Per the germline V gene, CDR1 is MGHRA and CDR2 is YSYEKL. DNA for the CDR3: TGCGCCAGCAGCCATGCGGACGGGGGCAACAATGAGCAGTTCTTC. It codes for CASSHADGGNNEQFF.

The chain's CDR3 is CASSLDRVVSYEQYF. For the CDR3, the DNA is TGTGCCAGCAGCTTAGATCGCGTAGTAAGCTACGAGCAGTACTTC. J is TRBJ2-7 and V is TRBV11-3, with unresolved D. V was cut by 0 bases and J by 3 bases, with 12 bases left in between. Germline values: CDR1 SGHNT, CDR2 YENEEA. The CDR3 is made up of 15 amino acids.

The genes are TRBV28 and TRBJ2-7; 7 bases map to TRBD1. Trimming removed 3 bases from V and 1 base from J; junction bases left unmatched: 6. This CDR3 contains 15 residues. CDR1 MDHEN and CDR2 SYDVKM come from the germline V gene. The CDR3 sequence is CASSFWGQRSYEQYF. The CDR3 DNA reads TGTGCCAGCAGTTTTTGGGGACAGAGGTCCTACGAGCAGTACTTC.

CDR3 in amino acids: CASSLGGRASGDKQFF. The DNA of the CDR3 is TGTGCCAGCAGCCTAGGGGGGCGGGCTAGCGGGGATAAGCAGTTCTTC. The rearrangement uses TRBV14 and TRBJ2-1; 9 bases are shared with TRBD2. This CDR3 is 16 amino acids long. Germline V gives CDR1 SGHDN, CDR2 FVKESK. Trimming at V came to 4 bases and at J to 11 bases, leaving 15 bases not matched to a gene.

The CDR3 reads CASSPGTNTIYF. The CDR3 DNA follows: TGTGCCAGCAGCCCAGGGACAAACACCATATATTTT. The genes are TRBV7-6 and TRBJ1-3; TRBD1 is a possible D gene (5 bases). Trimming took off 5 bases at V and 6 bases at J, with 8 bases between the two ends. Per germline, CDR1 SGHVS and CDR2 FNYEAQ. CDR3 length: 12 residues. Looking up the rest from reference TRBV7-6 and TRBJ1-3 gives the full variable domain: GAGVSQSPRYKVTKRGQDVALRCDPISGHVSLYWYRQALGQGPEFLTYFNYEAQQDKSGLPNDRFSAERPEGSISTLTIQRTEQRDSAMYRCASSPGTNTIYFGEGSWLTVV.

In DNA, the CDR3 is TGTGCCAGCAGCCGGTCGGACAGGGTCAATGAGCAGTTCTTC. Protein product: CASSRSDRVNEQFF. This chain joins TRBV14 and TRBJ2-1, with 8 bases lining up with TRBD1. CDR1 and CDR2 (germline): SGHDN, FVKESK. The CDR3 contains 14 residues. Trimming cost V 4 bases and J 6 bases; bases outside gene matches: 5.

The J gene is TRBJ2-3, the V gene TRBV2; possible D gene TRBD1, 6 bases. There are 18 residues in the CDR3. V lost 10 bases to trimming and J lost 1 base, with 27 bases between them. The germline V gene encodes CDR1 SNHLY and CDR2 FYNNEI. Written as DNA, the CDR3 is TGTGCCAACCGGTTACAGAGGACAGACTATGTGGGCACAGATACGCAGTATTTT. It specifies CANRLQRTDYVGTDTQYF.

The chain recombines TRBV6-9 with TRBJ1-1; D gene unclear. In germline, CDR1 is MNHGY, CDR2 SVAAGI. The CDR3 contains 13 residues. V lost 5 bases to trimming and J lost 6 bases, with 13 bases between them. The CDR3 DNA reads TGTGCCAGCAGTAAAGCAGGAGTCTCTGAAGCTTTCTTT. Translated: CASSKAGVSEAFF.

The chain combines TRBV7-8 with TRBJ2-5; 7 bases line up with TRBD2. J lost 6 bases, V lost 0 bases, and 4 bases had no gene match. The CDR3 has 14 residues. The V gene's germline CDR1 is SGHVS and CDR2 FQNEAQ. The DNA of the CDR3 is TGTGCCAGCAGCTTAGCGGGGGGGGTGCAGACCCAGTACTTC. As protein: CASSLAGGVQTQYF.

The chain has TRBV11-1 and TRBJ2-7, with 11 bases aligning to TRBD1. CDR1 and CDR2 (germline): SGHAT, FQDESV (reference sequence). Trimming at V came to 7 bases and at J to 5 bases, leaving 7 bases not matched to a gene. The CDR3 spans 14 residues. The DNA of the CDR3 is TGTGCCAGCAACCCGGGACAGGGGGGTAACGAGCAGTACTTC. Translation: CASNPGQGGNEQYF.

The gene calls are TRBV12-5 and TRBJ2-2, with 8 bases lining up with TRBD2. CDR1 is LGHNT, CDR2 FRNRAP, per germline. The CDR3 is 16 amino acids. J gave up 0 bases and V 5 bases, and 5 bases lay outside the gene matches. The CDR3 DNA sequence: TGTGCTAGTGGTCCCTTACTAGCGGCGAACACCGGGGAGCTGTTTTTT. Protein: CASGPLLAANTGELFF.

This rearrangement joins TRBV18 to TRBJ2-5; TRBD1 is a possible D gene (6 bases). Germline CDR1 KGHSH, CDR2 LQKENI. The CDR3 totals 16 residues. V gave up 6 bases and J gave up 6 bases, with 23 bases separating them. CDR3 DNA: TGTGCCAGCTCCCGCGAAGAACAGGGAGCCCGAAAGACCCAGTACTTC. It codes for CASSREEQGARKTQYF.

V gene TRBV9 combines with J gene TRBJ1-1; weak D call: TRBD1 (6 bases). V lost 0 bases and J lost 6, with 15 bases in between. CDR3 length: 15 residues. Per the germline V gene, CDR1 is SGDLS and CDR2 is YYNGEE. CDR3 residues: CASSVEGTPAAEAFF. CDR3 coding DNA: TGTGCCAGCAGCGTAGAAGGGACACCGGCAGCTGAAGCTTTCTTT.

The rearrangement links TRBV7-9 to TRBJ1-1; 10 positions match TRBD1. Germline V gene data show CDR1 as SEHNR and CDR2 as FQNEAQ (reference sequence). V was pared by 3 bases and J by 1 base, with 11 bases of the junction left unmatched. The CDR3 extends over 18 amino acids. The CDR3 loop is CASSLVFGQGEENTEAFF. CDR3 nucleotides: TGTGCCAGCAGCTTGGTATTCGGACAGGGGGAAGAGAACACTGAAGCTTTCTTT.

This clone was recorded once. The chain is built from TRBV19 and TRBJ2-3; D might be TRBD1 or TRBD2, each matching 8 bases. The CDR3 extends over 13 amino acids. V was pared by 11 bases and J by 2 bases, with 14 bases between. The germline V gene encodes CDR1 LNHDA and CDR2 SQIVND (reference sequence). The CDR3 sequence: CAVAGQVTDTQYF. CDR3 DNA: TGTGCCGTAGCGGGACAGGTCACAGATACGCAGTATTTT.

This clone was detected a few times. The chain has TRBV12-5 and TRBJ2-2; D unresolved. CDR1 LGHNT and CDR2 FRNRAP come from the germline V gene. The CDR3 length is 12 residues. V lost 6 bases, J lost 6 bases, and 8 bases lay in between. DNA of the CDR3: TGTGCTAGTGGCCCCCATTCCGGGGAGCTGTTTTTT. It is translated as CASGPHSGELFF.

As DNA, the CDR3 is TGTGCCAGCAGTTTAGCAGGACGTTCCTACGAGCAGTACTTC. This codes for CASSLAGRSYEQYF. The chain links TRBV27 to TRBJ2-7; D is unresolved. The germline V gene encodes CDR1 MNHEY and CDR2 SMNVEV (reference sequence). Trimming shortened V by 2 bases and J by 1 base, and 9 bases separated the two germline ends. The CDR3 contains 14 residues.

The V and J genes are TRBV30 and TRBJ1-1; D is unclear. The germline V gene has CDR1 GTSNPN and CDR2 SVGIG (reference sequence). This CDR3 has 12 amino acids. Trimming removed 4 bases from V and 8 bases from J, with 14 bases in between. CDR3 region: CAWTHGRVEAFF. DNA of the CDR3: TGTGCCTGGACCCATGGAAGGGTAGAAGCTTTCTTT.